One and the same sample provided the 26 T cell receptor beta chains below, sequenced in a study of PD-1 blockade in classical Hodgkin lymphoma. All patients relapsed after autologous stem cell transplantation, and brentuximab vedotin exposure varied. Only in-frame clones appear in the TCRdb table, and some are missing; sequencing was by immunoSEQ multiplex PCR. Of over 25,000 clones detected, 55% to 75% appear once; the ten largest clones hold roughly 15%. The sample was peripheral blood mononuclear cells (PBMCs), taken before the second cycle of nivolumab. The receptors were gathered from a human donor with classical Hodgkin lymphoma.

The chain is built from TRBV5-1 and TRBJ1-2, with 8 bases aligning to TRBD1. Trimming took 4 bases from V and 7 from J; bases not matched to a gene: 9. The CDR3 is 14 residues long. CDR1 and CDR2 (germline): SGHRS, YFSETQ. The CDR3, as DNA: TGCGCCAGCAGCGTGACAGGGGACGTGGGTGGCTACACCTTC. This gives the protein CASSVTGDVGGYTF.

This clone was detected only once. The chain links TRBV6-1 to TRBJ2-1, with TRBD2 matching 8 bases. The CDR3 sequence is 16 residues long. Germline values: CDR1 MNHNS, CDR2 SASEGT. Losses at the gene ends were 4 bases for V and 4 bases for J; bases not matched to a gene: 9. CDR3 sequence: CASSVTSGGFYNEQFF. The CDR3 nucleotides are TGTGCCAGCAGTGTTACTTCGGGGGGGTTTTACAATGAGCAGTTCTTC.

This clone is deemed medium-sized. The rearrangement links TRBV2 to TRBJ2-5; 8 bases agree with TRBD2. The CDR3 sequence is 14 residues long. The junction had 11 bases not matched to a gene; V was cut back by 7 bases and J by 7 bases. From germline, CDR1 is SNHLY and CDR2 FYNNEI. This CDR3 reads CASTVRGGGVTQYF. The CDR3 DNA is TGTGCCAGCACCGTACGGGGGGGAGGGGTGACCCAGTACTTC.

This clone has just one count. The rearrangement joins TRBV19 to TRBJ2-3; 11 nucleotides align to TRBD1. Trimming at V came to 5 bases and at J to 5 bases, leaving 9 bases not matched to a gene. CDR1 LNHDA and CDR2 SQIVND come from the germline V gene (reference sequence). The CDR3 loop spans 16 amino acids. The CDR3 protein is CASSLRTGGALDTQYF. CDR3 sequence (DNA): TGTGCCAGTAGTCTCCGGACAGGGGGCGCTTTAGATACGCAGTATTTT.

This chain joins TRBV29-1 and TRBJ1-2, with 11 bases matching TRBD1. The CDR3 is 13 residues long. The V gene end was trimmed by 7 bases and the J gene end by 7 bases; junction bases not matched to a gene: 8. The germline gives CDR1 SQVTM, CDR2 ANQGSEA. The CDR3 region is CSASDRGPGGYTF. CDR3 nucleotide sequence: TGCAGCGCCTCGGACAGGGGGCCCGGTGGCTACACCTTC.

This clone showed up just a few times. The CDR3 loop is CASSLMADYNEQFF. In DNA, the CDR3 is TGTGCCAGCAGTCTAATGGCGGATTACAATGAGCAGTTCTTC. The gene calls are TRBV6-5 and TRBJ2-1; D not resolved. Germline V gives CDR1 MNHEY, CDR2 SVGAGI. V was shortened by 5 bases and J by 4 bases, with 12 bases between the two germline ends. The CDR3 contains 14 residues.

The gene calls are TRBV19 and TRBJ2-5; no definite D call. Per the germline V gene, CDR1 is LNHDA and CDR2 is SQIVND (reference sequence). There are 18 residues in the CDR3. V was shortened by 3 bases and J by 5 bases, with 25 bases between the two germline ends. As DNA, the CDR3 is TGTGCCAGTAGTATCGGTGTATCTGCGTCCCTAGTCACGGAGACCCAGTACTTC. Amino acids: CASSIGVSASLVTETQYF.

V usage is TRBV28 and J usage is TRBJ2-3; 11 bases are a match to TRBD1. CDR1 and CDR2 (germline): MDHEN, SYDVKM. The CDR3 runs 15 residues. After removal of 5 bases from V and 7 bases from J, the junction contained 8 bases not matched to a gene. The CDR3 bases are TGTGCCAGCAGTCCTCCGGGACAGGGGGTTTATACGCAGTATTTT. Protein: CASSPPGQGVYTQYF.

The CDR3 nucleotides are TGTGCCAGCAGCTCCCCTACAGGGGGGAGTTCACCCCTCCACTTT. Its translation: CASSSPTGGSSPLHF. The V call is TRBV7-9, the J call TRBJ1-6; 8 nucleotides align to TRBD1. Germline loops: CDR1 SEHNR, CDR2 FQNEAQ (reference sequence). The junction had 8 bases not matched to a gene; V was cut back by 4 bases and J by 9 bases. The length of the CDR3 is 15 residues.

The chain employs TRBV6-6 and TRBJ2-1; no definite D call. This CDR3 contains 15 residues. With 0 bases removed from V and 6 bases from J, the gap between germline ends came to 12 bases. Germline CDR1 reads MNHNY; CDR2 reads SVGAGI (reference sequence). The CDR3 protein is CASSYSTRRGNEQFF. Written as DNA, the CDR3 is TGTGCCAGCAGTTACTCGACGAGACGAGGCAATGAGCAGTTCTTC.

The chain is built from TRBV9 and TRBJ1-2; D gene ambiguous. V lost 0 bases, J lost 8 bases, and 11 bases lay in between. Germline assignment: CDR1 SGDLS and CDR2 YYNGEE. This CDR3 contains 13 residues. CDR3 nucleotides: TGTGCCAGCAGCGTAGCTACGAGTGGCGGCTACACCTTC. Residues: CASSVATSGGYTF.

This clone has a handful of counts. The chain couples TRBV7-8 to TRBJ1-1; D uncertain. The CDR3 sequence is 13 residues long. Per germline, CDR1 SGHVS and CDR2 FQNEAQ. V was pared by 2 bases and J by 4 bases, with 8 bases between. CDR3 region: CASSLNPSTEAFF. The CDR3 DNA is TGTGCCAGCAGCTTAAACCCGAGCACTGAAGCTTTCTTT. Drawing the rest from reference TRBV7-8 and TRBJ1-1, the complete variable domain is GAGVSQSPRYKVAKRGQDVALRCDPISGHVSLFWYQQALGQGPEFLTYFQNEAQLDKSGLPSDRFFAERPEGSVSTLKIQRTQQEDSAVYLCASSLNPSTEAFFGQGTRLTVV.

By frequency in the sample, this clone is medium-sized (0.01 to 0.1%). The V call is TRBV10-2, the J call TRBJ2-7; no definite D call. Per the germline V gene, CDR1 is WSHSY and CDR2 is SAAADI. V dropped 6 bases and J dropped 6 bases, with 15 bases sitting between them. The CDR3 runs 13 residues. The DNA of the CDR3 is TGCGCCAGCAGCCACGATAGAAGGAGCGAGCAGTACTTC. Amino acid sequence: CASSHDRRSEQYF.

This clone appeared a few times. This CDR3 reads CASSLVLPGPTNTGELFF. The DNA of the CDR3 is TGTGCCAGCAGCTTAGTCCTTCCGGGTCCGACGAACACCGGGGAGCTGTTTTTT. The V and J genes are TRBV7-6 and TRBJ2-2, with D unresolved. This CDR3 is 18 amino acids long. Germline V CDR1 and CDR2: SGHVS, FNYEAQ. Trimming pared 1 base from V and 0 bases from J, leaving 15 bases between.

The chain uses TRBV7-3 and TRBJ1-1; TRBD1 matches at 7 bases. V gave up 5 bases and J gave up 9 bases; unmatched junction bases: 12. Germline CDR1 reads SGHTA; CDR2 reads FQGTGA. The CDR3 has 14 amino acids. This CDR3 is CASSENKGTVKAFF. The CDR3 DNA sequence: TGTGCCAGCAGCGAAAACAAAGGGACAGTGAAAGCTTTCTTT. The full variable domain, its missing parts supplied by reference TRBV7-3 and TRBJ1-1, is GAGVSQTPSNKVTEKGKYVELRCDPISGHTALYWYRQSLGQGPEFLIYFQGTGAADDSGLPNDRFFAVRPEGSVSTLKIQRTERGDSAVYLCASSENKGTVKAFFGQGTRLTVV.

This sequence joins TRBV18 and TRBJ1-4, with a weak D call TRBD1 (6 bases). This CDR3 is 13 amino acids long. Germline V CDR1 and CDR2: KGHSH, LQKENI. V lost 6 bases and J 8 bases, leaving 13 bases between the germline ends. The chain's CDR3 is CASSPGQTEKLFF. The CDR3, as DNA: TGTGCCAGCTCTCCAGGACAGACCGAAAAACTGTTTTTT.

This chain uses TRBV5-5 with TRBJ1-4, with TRBD1 identical over 8 bases. The V segment lost 6 bases and the J segment 0 bases; nucleotides outside the gene matches: 4. Germline CDR1 reads SGHKS; CDR2 reads YYEKEE (reference sequence). The CDR3 covers 15 residues. DNA for the CDR3: TGTGCCAGCACCAGGGGGCTCGCAACTAATGAAAAACTGTTTTTT. It translates to CASTRGLATNEKLFF.

This clone has only one observation. The rearrangement uses TRBV5-5 and TRBJ1-1; D possibly corresponds to TRBD1 (5 bases). There are 14 residues in the CDR3. V was trimmed by 5 bases and J by 1 base, leaving 12 bases between them. CDR1 is SGHKS and CDR2 is YYEKEE in the germline V gene (reference sequence). In DNA form, the CDR3 reads TGTGCCAGCAGTCTAGGGGTGAGGAACACTGAAGCTTTCTTT. It specifies CASSLGVRNTEAFF.

This clone was found once. The chain links TRBV9 to TRBJ1-3; 9 positions agree with TRBD1. Germline CDR1 is SGDLS and CDR2 is YYNGEE. This CDR3 spans 16 amino acids. V shed 4 bases, J shed 2 bases, and the junction held 7 bases outside the gene matches. Here the CDR3 DNA reads TGTGCCAGCAGCCCTGGGACAGGGCATACTGGAAACACCATATATTTT. It specifies CASSPGTGHTGNTIYF.

Only a few counts were recorded for this clone. V and J are TRBV7-2 and TRBJ2-1; D may be TRBD2 (5 bases). CDR3 size: 15 residues. The V gene's germline CDR1 is SGHTA and CDR2 FQGNSA. V was cut by 4 bases and J by 4 bases, with 14 bases left in between. The CDR3 sequence: CASSYNGLLYNEQFF. In nucleotides, the CDR3 is TGTGCCAGCAGCTACAACGGACTTTTATACAATGAGCAGTTCTTC.

V and J are TRBV28 and TRBJ1-1, with 8 nucleotides matching TRBD1. The germline CDR1 and CDR2 sequences are MDHEN and SYDVKM. The CDR3 runs 16 residues. Trimming cost V 6 bases and J 0 bases; bases outside gene matches: 9. The CDR3 coding sequence is TGTGCCAGCAGGGCCGGGACAGGACTTATGAACACTGAAGCTTTCTTT. Its translation: CASRAGTGLMNTEAFF.

The chain is built from TRBV28 and TRBJ2-5; 8 bases agree with TRBD1. V lost 5 bases, J lost 0 bases, and 8 bases stayed unmatched. CDR3 size: 16 residues. The germline CDR1 and CDR2 sequences are MDHEN and SYDVKM. Here the CDR3 DNA reads TGTGCCAGCAGTCCCGGGACAGGATCATACCAAGAGACCCAGTACTTC. Amino acid sequence: CASSPGTGSYQETQYF.

This clone was counted a few times. The chain is built from TRBV2 and TRBJ1-5, with 11 bases fitting TRBD1. The CDR3 runs to 15 residues. Trimming took 6 bases from V and 1 from J; bases not matched to a gene: 2. Germline assignment: CDR1 SNHLY and CDR2 FYNNEI. CDR3 coding DNA: TGTGCCAGCAGAGGGACAGGGGGGAGCAATCAGCCCCAGCATTTT. Amino acids: CASRGTGGSNQPQHF.

The CDR3 DNA sequence: TGTGCCAGCAGCTTGGGCGCCAAAGGGAGAAGGACAGAGACCCAGTACTTC. It is translated as CASSLGAKGRRTETQYF. The V and J genes are TRBV5-5 and TRBJ2-5; maybe TRBD2 (5 bases). The CDR3 has 17 residues. CDR1 and CDR2 from the germline V gene are SGHKS and YYEKEE (reference sequence). V dropped 0 bases and J dropped 4 bases, with 19 bases sitting between them.

The table lists this clone with a count of one. V and J are TRBV4-1 and TRBJ2-1; 11 bases agree with TRBD2. The length of the CDR3 is 16 residues. The germline gives CDR1 MGHRA, CDR2 YSYEKL. Trimming took 0 bases from V and 8 from J; bases not matched to a gene: 6. CDR3 sequence (DNA): TGCGCCAGCAGCCAAGATCCTAGCGGGGGGTTAGATGAGCAGTTCTTC. It codes for CASSQDPSGGLDEQFF.

The chain couples TRBV4-2 to TRBJ2-7, with 8 bases matching TRBD1. Per germline, CDR1 LGHNA and CDR2 YNFKEQ. The CDR3 covers 15 residues. J lost 1 base, V lost 1 base, and 3 bases had no gene match. CDR3 residues: CASSQGQGFSYEQYF. Written as DNA, the CDR3 is TGTGCCAGCAGCCAAGGACAGGGGTTTTCCTACGAGCAGTACTTC.